The 31 T cell receptor beta chains reported below all come from one sample, sequenced in a study of neoadjuvant nivolumab and ipilimumab in lung cancer. Assay used: immunoSEQ multiplex PCR; TCRdb lists only in-frame clones, some missing. The sample carries fewer than 40,000 clones, roughly 89% recorded once. The sequencing here drew on peripheral blood, taken before neoadjuvant nivolumab, alone or with ipilimumab. The receptors shown here come from an adult with non-small cell lung cancer.

V gene TRBV9 combines with J gene TRBJ2-3; TRBD2 aligns across 10 bases. J was trimmed by 2 bases and V by 7 bases; bases with no gene match: 10. This CDR3 spans 16 amino acids. From germline, CDR1 is SGDLS and CDR2 YYNGEE. CDR3 in DNA: TGTGCCAGCGGTACGGGGCTAGCGGGAGCCACAGATACGCAGTATTTT. Translating gives CASGTGLAGATDTQYF.

V gene TRBV30 combines with J gene TRBJ2-3; the D gene is possibly TRBD2 (6 bases). The CDR3 contains 14 residues. Trimming shortened V by 2 bases and J by 6 bases, and 15 bases separated the two germline ends. Germline CDR1 is GTSNPN and CDR2 is SVGIG (reference sequence). CDR3: CAWSRSGTPDTQYF. The CDR3 nucleotides read TGTGCCTGGAGTCGCTCCGGGACTCCTGATACGCAGTATTTT.

The CDR3 bases are TGTGCCAGCAGAGACTTTTACTCTGGAAACACCATATATTTT. This translates into CASRDFYSGNTIYF. The chain employs TRBV11-1 and TRBJ1-3; D uncertain. Germline lookup yields CDR1 SGHAT and CDR2 FQDESV (reference sequence). Trimming took off 6 bases at V and 0 bases at J, with 9 bases between the two ends. CDR3 size: 14 residues.

V and J are TRBV6-5 and TRBJ2-7; D is unclear. CDR1 is MNHEY, CDR2 SVGAGI, per germline. Trimming shortened V by 2 bases and J by 6 bases, and 11 bases separated the two germline ends. This CDR3 has 13 amino acids. This CDR3 reads CASSYQIAGEQYF. The DNA for the CDR3 is TGTGCCAGCAGTTACCAGATCGCAGGCGAGCAGTACTTC.

CDR3 sequence reads: CASSVVDGSSEQYF. CDR3 sequence (DNA): TGTGCCAGCAGCGTAGTAGACGGCTCTTCGGAGCAGTACTTC. V and J are TRBV9 and TRBJ2-7; no clear D. The ends were cut back, 0 bases at V and 7 bases at J, with 14 bases in the middle. Germline values: CDR1 SGDLS, CDR2 YYNGEE. The CDR3 contains 14 residues.

This rearrangement joins TRBV5-1 to TRBJ2-5; TRBD2 agrees at 13 bases. Germline V gives CDR1 SGHRS, CDR2 YFSETQ. The V segment lost 4 bases and the J segment 5 bases; nucleotides outside the gene matches: 5. The CDR3 length is 15 residues. CDR3 coding DNA: TGCGCCAGCAGCATGGGACTAGCGGGAAGCGAGACCCAGTACTTC. Residues: CASSMGLAGSETQYF. Complete variable domain (other parts from reference TRBV5-1 and TRBJ2-5): KAGVTQTPRYLIKTRGQQVTLSCSPISGHRSVSWYQQTPGQGLQFLFEYFSETQRNKGNFPGRFSGRQFSNSRSEMNVSTLELGDSALYLCASSMGLAGSETQYFGPGTRLLVL.

This clone has only a few counts. The V call is TRBV7-9, the J call TRBJ1-5, with TRBD1 as a possible D gene (5 bases). Germline V gene data show CDR1 as SEHNR and CDR2 as FQNEAQ (reference sequence). The CDR3 has 14 residues. Trimming took off 3 bases at V and 7 bases at J, with 13 bases between the two ends. CDR3 DNA sequence: TGTGCCAGCAGCTTGGGGGAGGGAGGGCAGCCCCAGCATTTT. Amino acid sequence: CASSLGEGGQPQHF. Looking up the rest from reference TRBV7-9 and TRBJ1-5 gives the full variable domain: DTGVSQNPRHKITKRGQNVTFRCDPISEHNRLYWYRQTLGQGPEFLTYFQNEAQLEKSRLLSDRFSAERPKGSFSTLEIQRTEQGDSAMYLCASSLGEGGQPQHFGDGTRLSIL.

V gene TRBV18 combines with J gene TRBJ2-4, with D unresolved. Deletions cut 3 bases from V and 2 bases from J, with 14 bases between. This CDR3 comprises 16 residues. From germline, CDR1 is KGHSH and CDR2 LQKENI. The CDR3 nucleotides are TGTGCCAGCTCACCGAGGACCGATGGGTCCAAAAACATTCAGTACTTC. Its translation is CASSPRTDGSKNIQYF. Full variable domain (remainder filled in from reference TRBV18 and TRBJ2-4): NAGVMQNPRHLVRRRGQEARLRCSPMKGHSHVYWYRQLPEEGLKFMVYLQKENIIDESGMPKERFSAEFPKEGPSILRIQQVVRGDSAAYFCASSPRTDGSKNIQYFGAGTRLSVL.

This clone has more than one count but fewer than ten. The J gene is TRBJ1-2, the V gene TRBV6-6, with 10 positions matching TRBD1. Germline CDR1 MNHNY, CDR2 SVGAGI (reference sequence). CDR3 length equals 14 residues. V shed 4 bases, J shed 3 bases, and the junction held 2 bases outside the gene matches. CDR3 sequence (DNA): TGTGCCAGCAGTTTGGGACAGGGGTACTATGGCTACACCTTC. This sequence encodes CASSLGQGYYGYTF.

This chain links TRBV5-1 with TRBJ2-3; 16 bases fit TRBD2. The CDR3 length is 18 residues. Germline V lookup: CDR1 SGHRS, CDR2 YFSETQ. V lost 4 bases, J lost 4 bases, and 9 bases stayed unmatched. CDR3 sequence reads: CASSPGGLAGGGPDTQYF. The CDR3 coding sequence is TGCGCCAGCAGCCCGGGGGGACTAGCGGGAGGGGGCCCAGATACGCAGTATTTT.

The CDR3 reads CATCEDRGRSYNEQFF. The CDR3 DNA follows: TGTGCCACATGTGAAGACAGGGGACGTTCCTACAATGAGCAGTTCTTC. The chain is built from TRBV27 and TRBJ2-1; 8 nucleotides match TRBD1. V dropped 10 bases and J dropped 1; count of bases not matched to a gene: 12. This CDR3 contains 16 residues. Germline loops: CDR1 MNHEY, CDR2 SMNVEV (reference sequence).

The genes are TRBV14 and TRBJ2-5; D not certain. V lost 1 base, J lost 5 bases, and 8 bases lay in between. The CDR3 runs to 13 residues. The germline gives CDR1 SGHDN, CDR2 FVKESK. CDR3 amino acids: CASSQGPWETQYF. The CDR3 DNA follows: TGTGCCAGCAGCCAAGGACCCTGGGAGACCCAGTACTTC.

J is TRBJ2-3 and V is TRBV30; D may be TRBD1 or TRBD2 (5 bases each). Per the germline V gene, CDR1 is GTSNPN and CDR2 is SVGIG (reference sequence). There are 16 residues in the CDR3. Trimming cost V 1 base and J 4 bases, with 18 bases left between them. The CDR3 sequence: CAWSEEVLRGADTQYF. The CDR3 coding sequence is TGTGCCTGGAGTGAGGAGGTCTTGAGGGGCGCAGATACGCAGTATTTT.

The chain has TRBV11-2 and TRBJ2-3, with TRBD2 matching 9 bases. This CDR3 comprises 16 residues. Trimming at V came to 5 bases and at J to 2 bases, leaving 8 bases not matched to a gene. Per germline, CDR1 SGHAT and CDR2 FQNNGV. The CDR3 loop reads CASSSLAGKLTDTQYF. The CDR3 DNA is TGTGCCAGCAGCAGCCTAGCGGGGAAGCTCACAGATACGCAGTATTTT.

J is TRBJ2-5 and V is TRBV4-1, with 10 bases aligning to TRBD2. CDR1 is MGHRA and CDR2 is YSYEKL in the germline V gene. Trimming at V came to 1 base and at J to 3 bases, leaving 2 bases not matched to a gene. The length of the CDR3 is 15 residues. The CDR3 DNA is TGCGCCAGCAGCCAAGGAACTAGCGGGAAAGAGACCCAGTACTTC. This gives the protein CASSQGTSGKETQYF.

This sequence joins TRBV27 and TRBJ1-2, with 8 positions matching TRBD1. The V segment lost 0 bases and the J segment 8 bases; nucleotides outside the gene matches: 20. Per germline, CDR1 MNHEY and CDR2 SMNVEV (reference sequence). The CDR3 extends over 19 amino acids. The CDR3 sequence is CASSLSMNVVTGVDSGYTF. CDR3 nucleotide sequence: TGTGCCAGCAGTTTATCCATGAACGTAGTGACAGGGGTGGATTCAGGCTACACCTTC.

V usage is TRBV5-6 and J usage is TRBJ2-7, with a weak D call TRBD2 (6 bases). CDR3 size: 15 residues. V was shortened by 2 bases and J by 4 bases, with 16 bases between the two germline ends. Germline CDR1 and CDR2: SGHDT and YYEEEE. The CDR3 protein is CASSFDPGRDYEQYF. In DNA form, the CDR3 reads TGTGCCAGCAGCTTCGACCCGGGGCGGGATTACGAGCAGTACTTC.

The chain combines TRBV29-1 with TRBJ2-1, with 7 bases fitting TRBD2. The CDR3 is made up of 13 amino acids. J was trimmed by 4 bases and V by 4 bases; bases with no gene match: 4. CDR1 is SQVTM and CDR2 is ANQGSEA in the germline V gene. CDR3 amino acids: CSVALAEYNEQFF. The CDR3, as DNA: TGCAGCGTTGCTCTAGCGGAGTACAATGAGCAGTTCTTC.

This chain links TRBV27 with TRBJ2-3, with TRBD2 as a possible D gene (6 bases). Germline-derived CDR1 and CDR2 are MNHEY and SMNVEV (reference sequence). Trimming pared 1 base from V and 2 bases from J, leaving 19 bases between. There are 18 residues in the CDR3. CDR3 loop: CASSLYPASEINTDTQYF. The CDR3 DNA reads as TGTGCCAGCAGTTTATACCCCGCTAGCGAAATAAACACAGATACGCAGTATTTT.

The chain combines TRBV6-1 with TRBJ2-5; 13 positions agree with TRBD2. Germline V gene lookup returns CDR1 MNHNS and CDR2 SASEGT. This CDR3 region has 15 residues. J gave up 4 bases and V 5 bases, and 4 bases lay outside the gene matches. The CDR3 DNA follows: TGTGCCAGCAGTTGGACTAGCGGGAGTGGAGAGACCCAGTACTTC. Protein sequence: CASSWTSGSGETQYF.

The gene calls are TRBV5-8 and TRBJ2-5; the D is unclear. Deletions cut 1 base from V and 1 base from J, with 8 bases between. The CDR3 consists of 14 residues. The germline CDR1 and CDR2 sequences are SGHTS and YDEGEE. The CDR3 spells CASSLKSLQETQYF. CDR3 nucleotide sequence: TGTGCCAGCAGCTTGAAGTCTCTCCAAGAGACCCAGTACTTC.

This chain connects TRBV6-1 to TRBJ1-1; weak D call: TRBD1 (6 bases). There are 13 residues in the CDR3. Looked up from germline, CDR1 is MNHNS and CDR2 is SASEGT. V was clipped by 3 bases and J by 4 bases, with 9 bases between them. In DNA, the CDR3 is TGTGCCAGCAGTGATCCAGGGGTCACTGAAGCTTTCTTT. Amino acid sequence: CASSDPGVTEAFF.

The chain is built from TRBV7-9 and TRBJ2-7; no clear D gene. CDR3 length: 12 amino acids. V gave up 5 bases and J gave up 0 bases, with 5 bases separating them. From germline, CDR1 is SEHNR and CDR2 FQNEAQ (reference sequence). The CDR3 protein is CASSRISYEQYF. The CDR3 nucleotides read TGTGCCAGCAGCCGCATCTCCTACGAGCAGTACTTC.

The V call is TRBV16, the J call TRBJ1-1; unclear D gene. The CDR3 has 13 residues. Germline CDR1 is KGHSY and CDR2 is FQNENV. V was clipped by 8 bases and J by 6 bases, with 16 bases between them. This CDR3 reads CASVIFEPAEAFF. The CDR3 DNA is TGTGCCAGCGTAATATTCGAGCCGGCTGAAGCTTTCTTT.

This sequence joins TRBV2 and TRBJ1-5; tentatively, D is TRBD1 (5 bases). The V and J ends lost 7 bases and 0 bases respectively, with 13 bases between them. The CDR3 has 15 residues. From germline, CDR1 is SNHLY and CDR2 FYNNEI. The CDR3 spells CASMSEGTSNQPQHF. DNA for the CDR3: TGTGCCAGCATGAGCGAGGGGACTAGCAATCAGCCCCAGCATTTT.

The V and J genes are TRBV19 and TRBJ1-2, with 7 nucleotides matching TRBD1. Unmatched junction bases numbered 4, after V lost 5 bases and J lost 4 bases. The CDR3 loop spans 13 amino acids. The V gene's germline CDR1 is LNHDA and CDR2 SQIVND (reference sequence). The CDR3 spells CASSPTGSYGYTF. CDR3 coding DNA: TGTGCCAGTAGTCCGACAGGGTCCTATGGCTACACCTTC.

This clone occurred once. This chain connects TRBV5-4 to TRBJ2-3; 8 bases match TRBD2. CDR1 is SGHNT, CDR2 YYREEE, per germline (reference sequence). The CDR3 is made up of 18 amino acids. Trimming cost V 4 bases and J 2 bases; bases outside gene matches: 15. In nucleotides, the CDR3 is TGTGCCAGCAGCCTCGCGGGCACGGGAGGGACGTCCACAGATACGCAGTATTTT. This gives the protein CASSLAGTGGTSTDTQYF.

The chain carries TRBV5-1 and TRBJ2-2, with D perhaps matching TRBD1 (7 bases). The CDR3 is made up of 16 amino acids. Germline V gene sequence: CDR1 SGHRS, CDR2 YFSETQ. Trimming shortened V by 4 bases and J by 6 bases, and 19 bases separated the two germline ends. CDR3 loop: CASSTRTGGGPGELFF. The CDR3 coding sequence is TGCGCCAGCAGCACCCGGACAGGAGGGGGCCCCGGGGAGCTGTTTTTT. Full variable domain (outside the CDR3, taken from reference TRBV5-1 and TRBJ2-2): KAGVTQTPRYLIKTRGQQVTLSCSPISGHRSVSWYQQTPGQGLQFLFEYFSETQRNKGNFPGRFSGRQFSNSRSEMNVSTLELGDSALYLCASSTRTGGGPGELFFGEGSRLTVL.

V usage is TRBV27 and J usage is TRBJ1-2; 10 bases map to TRBD1. Germline lookup yields CDR1 MNHEY and CDR2 SMNVEV (reference sequence). The CDR3 sequence is 16 residues long. Trimming at V came to 10 bases and at J to 2 bases, leaving 13 bases not matched to a gene. Written as DNA, the CDR3 is TGTGCCACCCAACCCCGCGGGGACAGGGGAAACTATGGCTACACCTTC. Protein product: CATQPRGDRGNYGYTF.

This sequence joins TRBV7-3 and TRBJ2-1, with 9 positions matching TRBD2. V shed 1 base and J 5 bases; nucleotides not matched to a gene: 9. The CDR3 runs to 17 residues. Germline V lookup: CDR1 SGHTA, CDR2 FQGTGA. For the CDR3, the DNA is TGTGCCAGCAGCTTAATCAGGTCTAGCGGGGCTGACAATGAGCAGTTCTTC. This translates into CASSLIRSSGADNEQFF.

Only one count was recorded for this clone. The chain employs TRBV5-1 and TRBJ1-5; tentatively, D is TRBD1 (5 bases). The CDR3 runs 15 residues. The V gene's germline CDR1 is SGHRS and CDR2 YFSETQ. The V gene lost 0 bases and the J gene lost 5 bases, with 12 bases spanning the gap. The CDR3 sequence: CASSLGPGGDQPQHF. CDR3 DNA: TGCGCCAGCAGCTTGGGGCCGGGAGGGGATCAGCCCCAGCATTTT.